Listed below are T cell receptor beta chains from one sample, sequenced in a study of CXCR3-negative and CXCR3-positive naive CD8 T cells. TCRdb re-called the 5' RACE reads and catalogs CDR3 proteins one per entry, DNA excluded. This sample's table reports 75,000 or so distinct CDR3 sequences. Source material: naive CXCR3- CD8+ T cells from blood. These receptors were taken from a human donor in good health. Some clones in this sample may be carry-over from other donors' samples. The CDR3 runs from the conserved cysteine through the conserved F or W. Each record gives: CDR3 length, J gene, V gene, CDR3 protein.

16 TRBJ2-5 TRBV7-2 CASSPRTSGVLETQYF
13 TRBJ2-1 TRBV4-2 CASSPHEYNEQFF
13 TRBJ2-7 TRBV29-1 CSAVGGLSREQYF
12 TRBJ2-1 TRBV12-3/TRBV12-4 CASSEDSNEQFF
15 TRBJ2-7 TRBV28 CASSSLAGALNEQYF
17 TRBJ2-3 TRBV27 CASSLSGPGVHTDTQYF
13 TRBJ1-2 TRBV29-1 CSVGYSTLYGYTF
16 TRBJ2-7 TRBV23-1 CASSHKKGQSTYEQYF
11 TRBJ1-2 TRBV29-1 CSAWELYGYTF
13 TRBJ1-1 TRBV29-1 CSVEEYSSSEAFF
15 TRBJ2-7 TRBV18 CASSPPGGKAYEQYF
16 TRBJ1-2 TRBV4-3 CASSQDYTEDNYGYTF
16 TRBJ2-2 TRBV25-1 CASSDRDPAGTGELFF
17 TRBJ2-5 TRBV7-2 CASSLSYFRGLQETQYF
13 TRBJ2-1 TRBV7-8 CASFTGGAVEQFF
19 TRBJ2-1 TRBV11-2 CASSRTGSLSPYNNNEQFF
12 TRBJ2-1 TRBV10-1 CASSESANEQFF
13 TRBJ2-1 TRBV29-1 CSVRVASRNEQFF
14 TRBJ2-7 TRBV28 CASSSGGASLEQYF
20 TRBJ2-4 TRBV28 CASSLLSGSGGWGETNIQYF
13 TRBJ2-7 TRBV28 CASRPHTLYEQYF
15 TRBJ2-3 TRBV23-1 CASPTGTGHTDTQYF
12 TRBJ2-7 TRBV29-1 CSTRTSGYEQYF
13 TRBJ1-1 TRBV29-1 CSVEGQVNTEAFF
16 TRBJ2-5 TRBV12-3/TRBV12-4 CASSSLPPREGETQYF
18 TRBJ2-2 TRBV4-1 CASSHRLRDSSNTGELFF
18 TRBJ2-5 TRBV3-1 CASSQLTSGGEYQETQYF
14 TRBJ2-1 TRBV5-6 CASSRGTGYNEQFF
15 TRBJ2-1 TRBV5-4 CASAGGLAGGHEQFF
14 TRBJ2-7 TRBV20-1 CSARPKDRVYEQYF
11 TRBJ2-1 TRBV5-1 CASSSGDPQFF
15 TRBJ2-3 TRBV7-3 CASSLTPSLTDTQYF
14 TRBJ2-1 TRBV11-2 CASSATGLSPEQFF
17 TRBJ2-3 TRBV12-3/TRBV12-4 CASSLYQGPGLTDTQYF
16 TRBJ2-2 TRBV4-3 CASSQDLQGFGGELFF
14 TRBJ2-7 TRBV29-1 CSVPTGKSSYEQYF
16 TRBJ2-3 TRBV28 CASSSLGTTGTDTQYF
12 TRBJ1-2 TRBV29-1 CSILTGPSGYTF
14 TRBJ2-7 TRBV5-1 CASSPPGGAYEQYF
15 TRBJ2-7 TRBV5-1 CASSLVRDPSYGQYF
14 TRBJ2-3 TRBV5-1 CASSLRDSTDTQYF
14 TRBJ2-3 TRBV18 CASSPQVRTDTQYF
16 TRBJ2-1 TRBV7-3 CASSLRLAGGYNEQFF
18 TRBJ1-1 TRBV29-1 CSVEVPYGQGPTKTEAFF
17 TRBJ2-1 TRBV5-4 CASRLQGADSSYNEQFF
13 TRBJ2-7 TRBV2 CASSEETLYEQYF
16 TRBJ2-2 TRBV5-1 CASSLFWEELTGELFF
17 TRBJ2-7 TRBV29-1 CSVEGGGVAGDSYEQYF
15 TRBJ2-3 TRBV12-3/TRBV12-4 CASSLTAGSTDTQYF
14 TRBJ2-5 TRBV20-1 CSASSRGLQETQYF
15 TRBJ2-3 TRBV28 CASRPGLAGMDTQYF
15 TRBJ2-5 TRBV12-3/TRBV12-4 CASSLGRVLQETQYF
12 TRBJ1-2 TRBV4-1 CASSHRTGGYTF
11 TRBJ2-7 TRBV7-2 CASSWYYEQYF
18 TRBJ2-1 TRBV4-1 CASSQEGTVMSSYNEQFF
18 TRBJ2-2 TRBV2 CASSEGQGIEVRTGELFF
17 TRBJ1-1 TRBV7-3 CASSLLMGSGVNTEAFF
18 TRBJ2-5 TRBV4-1 CASSLLGSGGAEQETQYF
14 TRBJ2-2 TRBV7-2 CASSLGWGTGELFF
15 TRBJ2-7 TRBV7-8 CASSWLAGLTYEQYF